These T cell receptor beta chains were read from a single sample in a study of T cells in Graves' hyperthyroidism and ophthalmopathy. Using its own MiXCR run on the multiplex PCR reads, TCRdb lists one record per CDR3 protein. This sample has fewer than 700,000 distinct CDR3 sequences, with 15% to 20% found just once. Sequenced input: blood. The receptors here all came from a woman aged 30 to 39 with Graves' hyperthyroidism. CDR3s include the opening cysteine and the closing phenylalanine or tryptophan. Fields, in order: clone size, D gene, V gene, J gene, CDR3 DNA, CDR3 protein. The D gene is left open where the match is weak. Clone size is stated in some rows and not others, as once, few, many or a class when expanded.

size: .
D: .
V: TRBV4-1
J: TRBJ1-6
DNA: TGCGCCAGCAGCCAACCTATGACCGAATTGAATTCACCCCTCCACTTT
CDR3: CASSQPMTELNSPLHF

size: many
D: .
V: TRBV28
J: TRBJ1-1
DNA: TGTGCCAGCAGTCCCCACAGGGTCGTGAACACTGAAGCTTTCTTT
CDR3: CASSPHRVVNTEAFF

size: .
D: .
V: TRBV7-8
J: TRBJ2-5
DNA: TGTGCCAGCAGCTACCCCTACGGTCGGCGCCCCAAAAAAGAGACCCAGTACTTC
CDR3: CASSYPYGRRPKKETQYF

size: many
D: TRBD2
V: TRBV5-1
J: TRBJ2-3
DNA: TGCGCCAGCAGCCCTAGCGGGAGAGCGGAAGATACGCAGTATTTT
CDR3: CASSPSGRAEDTQYF

size: many
D: .
V: TRBV11-2
J: TRBJ2-1
DNA: TGTGCCAGCAAGGTGTGGGCGGGACCGGGGAATGAGCAGTTCTTC
CDR3: CASKVWAGPGNEQFF

size: .
D: TRBD2
V: TRBV29-1
J: TRBJ2-1
DNA: TGCAGCGTTCTGGGGGTAATGGGAGCGGGGGGCGGTAATGAAGGGCAGTTCTTC
CDR3: CSVLGVMGAGGGNEGQFF

size: few
D: .
V: TRBV3-1
J: TRBJ1-5
DNA: TGTGCCAGCAGCCAACAACTAAGCAATCAGCCCCAGCATTTT
CDR3: CASSQQLSNQPQHF

size: few
D: .
V: TRBV7-2
J: TRBJ1-3
DNA: TGTGCCAGCAGCTCCCAGCCCCTTGGGACGGCTGGAAACACCATATATTTT
CDR3: CASSSQPLGTAGNTIYF

size: .
D: .
V: TRBV15
J: TRBJ2-7
DNA: TGTGCCACCAGCAAATATAGCTCCTACGAGCAGTACTTC
CDR3: CATSKYSSYEQYF

size: many
D: TRBD2
V: TRBV29-1
J: TRBJ2-7
DNA: TGCAGCGTTGGACTAGCGGGAGCCTACGAGCAGTACTTC
CDR3: CSVGLAGAYEQYF

size: many
D: .
V: TRBV20-1
J: TRBJ2-7
DNA: TGCAGTGCCCCTGGTGGCAGGTACTACGAGCAGTACTTC
CDR3: CSAPGGRYYEQYF

size: few
D: .
V: TRBV7-6
J: TRBJ2-1
DNA: TGTGCCAGCGGGCAGGGACGCATACCCCAGTTCTTC
CDR3: CASGQGRIPQFF

size: many
D: .
V: TRBV27
J: TRBJ2-1
DNA: TGTGCCAGCAGGGGGTGGGGGGCGGATGAGCAGTTCTTC
CDR3: CASRGWGADEQFF

size: .
D: TRBD2
V: TRBV6-5
J: TRBJ2-4
DNA: TGTGCCAGCAGTTCCCTATTACTAGCGATCGCCAAAAACATTCAGTACTTC
CDR3: CASSSLLLAIAKNIQYF

size: .
D: .
V: TRBV27
J: TRBJ2-7
DNA: TGTGCCAGCAGTTTCCGGGACGGTGCCTCCTACGAGCAGTACTTC
CDR3: CASSFRDGASYEQYF

size: many
D: TRBD2
V: TRBV20-1
J: TRBJ2-1
DNA: TGCAGTGCTAGAGAGTGGGGACTAGCGTCTCACAATGAGCAGTTCTTC
CDR3: CSAREWGLASHNEQFF

size: .
D: .
V: TRBV19
J: TRBJ2-7
DNA: TGTGCCAGTCGAGGTTACTCCTACGAGCAGTACTTC
CDR3: CASRGYSYEQYF

size: many
D: .
V: TRBV12-3/TRBV12-4
J: TRBJ2-2
DNA: TGTGCCAGCAGTTTGAGCGCGGAGCTGTTTTTT
CDR3: CASSLSAELFF

size: many
D: TRBD2
V: TRBV20-1
J: TRBJ2-7
DNA: TGCAGTGGGGGGAGCGGGAGGGCCCGACGCGAGCAGTACTTC
CDR3: CSGGSGRARREQYF

size: few
D: TRBD1
V: TRBV28
J: TRBJ1-1
DNA: TGTGCCAGTCTCCAGGGGGGGGACACTGAAGCTTTCTTT
CDR3: CASLQGGDTEAFF

size: many
D: .
V: TRBV27
J: TRBJ2-3
DNA: TGTGCCAGCTCGGGACTCGCAGATACGCAGTATTTT
CDR3: CASSGLADTQYF

size: many
D: .
V: TRBV12-3/TRBV12-4
J: TRBJ1-2
DNA: TGTGCCAGCAGTTTAAACAACCTGGGTGGCTACACCTTC
CDR3: CASSLNNLGGYTF

size: many
D: .
V: TRBV12-3/TRBV12-4
J: TRBJ2-7
DNA: TGTGCCAGCAGTCCCGACAGGTCCGAGCAGTACTTC
CDR3: CASSPDRSEQYF

size: few
D: .
V: TRBV29-1
J: TRBJ2-3
DNA: TGCAGCGTCGCTACCACGGATACGCAGTATTTT
CDR3: CSVATTDTQYF

size: many
D: TRBD1
V: TRBV6-2/TRBV6-3
J: TRBJ1-1
DNA: TGTGCCAGCTACCGGGAGACAGGGTGGTACACTGAAGCTTTCTTT
CDR3: CASYRETGWYTEAFF

size: many
D: .
V: TRBV7-9
J: TRBJ2-7
DNA: TGTGCCAGCACCTCCTCCGAGGCGGGCTACGAGCAGTACTTC
CDR3: CASTSSEAGYEQYF

size: few
D: TRBD2
V: TRBV6-2/TRBV6-3
J: TRBJ2-2
DNA: TGTGCCAGCAGTTACACAGGACTAGCGACCGGGGAGCTGTTTTTT
CDR3: CASSYTGLATGELFF

size: many
D: .
V: TRBV12-3/TRBV12-4
J: TRBJ1-5
DNA: TGTGCCAGCAGTTTAGCGCTATACGGTGATAGCAATCAGCCCCAGCATTTT
CDR3: CASSLALYGDSNQPQHF

size: .
D: .
V: TRBV28
J: TRBJ1-1
DNA: TGTGCCAGCAGTGTGGACAGTGTTATGAACACTGAAGCTTTCTTT
CDR3: CASSVDSVMNTEAFF

size: .
D: TRBD2
V: TRBV28
J: TRBJ2-3
DNA: TGTGCCAGCAGAACCGGGACTAGCGTGATGGATACGCAGTATTTT
CDR3: CASRTGTSVMDTQYF

size: .
D: .
V: TRBV6-2/TRBV6-3
J: TRBJ2-4
DNA: TGTGCCAGCAGTTCTCCCGGGACGCGAAACATTCAGTACTTC
CDR3: CASSSPGTRNIQYF

size: few
D: .
V: TRBV20-1
J: TRBJ1-6
DNA: TGCAGTGCTCCCCCCGGGGGCCACCGGAATTCACCCCTCCACTTT
CDR3: CSAPPGGHRNSPLHF

size: .
D: .
V: TRBV25-1
J: TRBJ2-5
DNA: TGTGCCAGCAGTGAACCCCGAGGACGCACGACGGGTGGTTTCCAGTACTTC
CDR3: CASSEPRGRTTGGFQYF

size: many
D: TRBD2
V: TRBV7-9
J: TRBJ2-7
DNA: TGTGCCAGCAGCTTAGGACTCAGGACTAGCCACTACGAGCAGTACTTC
CDR3: CASSLGLRTSHYEQYF

size: many
D: .
V: TRBV28
J: TRBJ1-2
DNA: TGTGCCAGCAGTTCGGTCGCAGGGTGGGACTATGGCTACACCTTC
CDR3: CASSSVAGWDYGYTF

size: many
D: TRBD2
V: TRBV3-1
J: TRBJ2-3
DNA: TGTGCCAGCAGCCAAGGGGAAGGAGCTAGCGGGATGAGCACAGATACGCAGTATTTT
CDR3: CASSQGEGASGMSTDTQYF

size: .
D: .
V: TRBV5-4
J: TRBJ2-5
DNA: TGTGCCAGCAGCTTGGGCTATACCGGGACAGGGCTAGCGGGAAGGGAGACCCAGTACTTC
CDR3: CASSLGYTGTGLAGRETQYF

size: many
D: .
V: TRBV20-1
J: TRBJ2-7
DNA: TGCAGTGCTGGTCTGAAACGAAACGAGCAGTACTTC
CDR3: CSAGLKRNEQYF